This T cell receptor beta chain was recorded in a study of Ad26.COV2.S vaccination and SARS-CoV-2 variants. Study-level information: Participants got Ad26.COV2.S intramuscularly, once or twice 56 days apart.

As for this clone: The antigen is not known.

Sequencing used immunoSEQ multiplex PCR; TCRdb keeps in-frame clones, though not all of them. The table records fewer than 800,000 clones, 89% of them present only once. Stated treatment: 15 to 20 received Ad26.COV2.S at low or high dose, single or two shots; roughly 5 received placebo; per-sample allocation not given. Day 63 after the first vaccine or placebo injection was the time point for sampling. The study's findings and limits: For non-spike TCRs, breadth in vaccine recipients resembled that in placebo recipients. Placebo recipients showed lower spike-specific TCR breadth than vaccinees. It is possible that the TCR breadth and depth analyses underestimated the total T cell responses.

This clonotype was obtained from a person aged 18-60 years who received the Ad26.COV2.S COVID-19 vaccine or a placebo. The sequencing here drew on peripheral blood, taken in a trial of Ad26.COV2.S vaccine versus placebo.

The CDR3: CATSDPRDRDFEPQHF. The DNA for the CDR3 is TGTGCCACCAGTGATCCTAGAGACAGGGATTTTGAGCCCCAGCATTTT. J is TRBJ1-5 and V is TRBV24-1; TRBD1 matches at 7 bases. Germline loops: CDR1 KGHDR, CDR2 SFDVKD. Trimming cost V 3 bases and J 8 bases; bases outside gene matches: 12. This CDR3 contains 16 residues.